The next 25 T cell receptor beta chains were all read from a single sample in a study of shared clonotypes between healthy human individuals (TCRdb year 2020). The library came from the immunoSEQ multiplex PCR assay. The table comes from immuneACCESS by way of TCRdb, which keeps in-frame sequences with V and J called. Part of the clones is missing from these tables; in studies checked, under half for an unresolved V gene and the rest for unknown reasons. This sample lists fewer than 3 million clones; 80% to 95% were detected once. The ten largest account for more than 0.35% of the sample. The sequenced sample consisted of naive CD4+ T cells from PBMCs. The sample's cell subset or site label, decoded: CD45RA+ positively selected. The receptor source for this set is a man between 18 and 29 years old in good health. Some clones in this sample may be carry-over from other donors' samples.

V and J are TRBV4-1 and TRBJ1-5; 9 nucleotides align to TRBD1. The germline gives CDR1 MGHRA, CDR2 YSYEKL. The CDR3 runs to 15 residues. Trimming cost V 4 bases and J 2 bases; bases outside gene matches: 3. CDR3 bases: TGCGCCAGCAGCCCCGGACAGGGGCGCAATCAGCCCCAGCATTTT. It yields the protein CASSPGQGRNQPQHF.

The chain has TRBV4-3 and TRBJ1-2; D might be TRBD1 (5 bases). Looked up from germline, CDR1 is LGHNA and CDR2 is YSLEER. V lost 0 bases to trimming and J lost 4 bases, with 15 bases between them. The length of the CDR3 is 16 residues. In DNA, the CDR3 is TGCGCCAGCAGCCAAGAAGGAGGCAGGGTGGGCTATGGCTACACCTTC. Amino acid sequence: CASSQEGGRVGYGYTF.

The chain is built from TRBV27 and TRBJ2-1; 7 bases align to TRBD1. J lost 0 bases, V lost 5 bases, and 7 bases had no gene match. Germline CDR1 reads MNHEY; CDR2 reads SMNVEV (reference sequence). CDR3 length: 16 residues. The CDR3 protein is CASSTRQGPSYNEQFF. The CDR3 DNA is TGTGCCAGCAGTACTCGACAGGGCCCCTCCTACAATGAGCAGTTCTTC.

The chain uses TRBV2 and TRBJ1-1, with D possibly TRBD1 on 6 matching bases. Trimming took 6 bases from V and 1 from J, leaving 15 bases between them. CDR3 length equals 15 residues. Germline V gene sequence: CDR1 SNHLY, CDR2 FYNNEI. CDR3: CASRMRTATNTEAFF. Here the CDR3 DNA reads TGTGCCAGCAGGATGAGGACAGCGACGAACACTGAAGCTTTCTTT.

The chain is built from TRBV30 and TRBJ1-2; maybe TRBD1 (6 bases). V dropped 0 bases and J dropped 6 bases, with 14 bases sitting between them. Germline values: CDR1 GTSNPN, CDR2 SVGIG (reference sequence). The CDR3 spans 14 residues. This CDR3 is CAWSVLQGAHGYTF. CDR3 bases: TGTGCCTGGAGTGTACTACAGGGAGCCCATGGCTACACCTTC.

The rearrangement uses TRBV27 and TRBJ1-2; 9 positions match TRBD1. Germline loops: CDR1 MNHEY, CDR2 SMNVEV (reference sequence). J lost 8 bases, V lost 5 bases, and 12 bases had no gene match. This CDR3 has 15 amino acids. For the CDR3, the DNA is TGTGCCAGCAGTGCACAGGGGGCGCTTCCTTGGGGCTACACCTTC. It specifies CASSAQGALPWGYTF.

Turning to this clone: The identical CDR3 is also encoded by other nucleotide sequences in the sample. This chain joins TRBV5-1 and TRBJ2-5, with 14 bases that match TRBD2. From germline, CDR1 is SGHRS and CDR2 YFSETQ. Germline trimming cut 5 bases from V and 5 bases from J; bases unmatched to any gene: 5. This CDR3 spans 15 amino acids. The CDR3 DNA reads as TGCGCCAGCAGTCGGGGACTAGCGGGAGTGGAGACCCAGTACTTC. Amino acids: CASSRGLAGVETQYF.

This rearrangement joins TRBV2 to TRBJ2-3, with 14 bases matching TRBD2. V shed 4 bases and J 6 bases; nucleotides not matched to a gene: 9. From germline, CDR1 is SNHLY and CDR2 FYNNEI. CDR3 length equals 17 residues. CDR3 protein: CASSGKTSGRASDTQYF. CDR3 sequence (DNA): TGTGCCAGCAGTGGCAAGACTAGCGGGAGGGCCAGTGATACGCAGTATTTT. Combining the CDR3 with reference TRBV2 and TRBJ2-3 gives the whole variable domain EPEVTQTPSHQVTQMGQEVILRCVPISNHLYFYWYRQILGQKVEFLVSFYNNEISEKSEIFDDQFSVERPDGSNFTLKIRSTKLEDSAMYFCASSGKTSGRASDTQYFGPGTRLTVL.

The genes are TRBV7-3 and TRBJ1-1; TRBD1 aligns across 8 bases. In germline, CDR1 is SGHTA, CDR2 FQGTGA. This CDR3 spans 15 amino acids. Unmatched junction bases numbered 4, after V lost 4 bases and J lost 0 bases. CDR3 region: CASSSTGDMNTEAFF. The CDR3 DNA reads TGTGCCAGCAGCTCGACAGGGGACATGAACACTGAAGCTTTCTTT.

The chain joins TRBV6-1 to TRBJ1-6; D ambiguous. This CDR3 is built from 13 residues. The ends were cut back, 7 bases at V and 2 bases at J, with 6 bases in the middle. Per germline, CDR1 MNHNS and CDR2 SASEGT. The CDR3 protein is CASTGAYNSPLHF. The CDR3 coding sequence is TGTGCCAGCACCGGCGCCTATAATTCACCCCTCCACTTT.

The CDR3 bases are TGTGCCAGCAGCCCCCGAGCAGGGCGGACCGGGGAGCTGTTTTTT. It specifies CASSPRAGRTGELFF. The rearrangement links TRBV7-2 to TRBJ2-2, with D perhaps matching TRBD1 (5 bases). There are 15 residues in the CDR3. The germline CDR1 and CDR2 sequences are SGHTA and FQGNSA. V lost 5 bases and J lost 5, with 15 bases in between.

V usage is TRBV14 and J usage is TRBJ2-7; possible D gene TRBD1, 6 bases. This CDR3 is 14 amino acids long. V lost 1 base and J 0 bases, leaving 7 bases between the germline ends. Per the germline V gene, CDR1 is SGHDN and CDR2 is FVKESK. In DNA form, the CDR3 reads TGTGCCAGCAGCCAAGCGGACAGCTCCTACGAGCAGTACTTC. It translates to CASSQADSSYEQYF.

The genes are TRBV19 and TRBJ1-5, with D possibly TRBD1 on 5 matching bases. V dropped 10 bases and J dropped 2 bases, with 27 bases sitting between them. In germline, CDR1 is LNHDA, CDR2 SQIVND (reference sequence). This CDR3 has 18 residues. The CDR3 DNA follows: TGTGCCAATTATGGGCGACGAAGGGGTCTCCGTGGCAATCAGCCCCAGCATTTT. Translating it yields CANYGRRRGLRGNQPQHF.

The chain links TRBV4-1 to TRBJ2-1; the match to TRBD1 covers 11 bases. Looked up from germline, CDR1 is MGHRA and CDR2 is YSYEKL. The V gene end was trimmed by 4 bases and the J gene end by 4 bases; junction bases not matched to a gene: 6. The CDR3 contains 16 residues. The CDR3, as DNA: TGCGCCAGCAGCCCTCCCGGGACAGGGGGTTACAATGAGCAGTTCTTC. It is translated as CASSPPGTGGYNEQFF.

J is TRBJ2-6 and V is TRBV4-1; D uncertain. This CDR3 has 15 residues. Germline V gene lookup returns CDR1 MGHRA and CDR2 YSYEKL. Between the trimmed V and J ends, which lost 1 base and 2 bases, there was a span of 6 bases. The CDR3 reads CASSQGSPGANVLTF. CDR3 in DNA: TGCGCCAGCAGCCAAGGGTCCCCTGGGGCCAACGTCCTGACTTTC.

V is TRBV7-2 and J is TRBJ2-7, with 9 positions matching TRBD2. In germline, CDR1 is SGHTA, CDR2 FQGNSA. V dropped 2 bases and J dropped 3; count of bases not matched to a gene: 8. CDR3 length: 16 amino acids. Here the CDR3 DNA reads TGTGCCAGCAGCTTATTAAGTGGTAGCGGGAGCTACGAGCAGTACTTC. Its translation: CASSLLSGSGSYEQYF.

The chain recombines TRBV5-1 with TRBJ2-3, with D tentatively TRBD2 (6 bases). Trimming cost V 0 bases and J 5 bases, with 13 bases left between them. CDR3 length: 15 residues. The germline V gene has CDR1 SGHRS and CDR2 YFSETQ. The CDR3 DNA follows: TGCGCCAGCAGCTTGGGTGGGAGGCGTGAAGATACGCAGTATTTT. Protein sequence: CASSLGGRREDTQYF.

The chain employs TRBV6-6 and TRBJ1-5, with D tentatively TRBD1 (5 bases). The CDR3 consists of 13 residues. CDR1 is MNHNY and CDR2 is SVGAGI in the germline V gene (reference sequence). V was clipped by 8 bases and J by 6 bases, with 14 bases between them. DNA of the CDR3: TGTGCCAGCGTCAAGGGGCCGGGTCAGCCCCAGCATTTT. This encodes CASVKGPGQPQHF.

The J gene is TRBJ1-2, the V gene TRBV5-1, with 9 nucleotides matching TRBD1. The CDR3 runs 13 residues. V lost 4 bases to trimming and J lost 8 bases; unmatched junction nucleotides: 6. Germline V gene data show CDR1 as SGHRS and CDR2 as YFSETQ. The CDR3 region has the DNA TGCGCCAGCAGCCTCCGGGACAGGGAAGGCTACACCTTC. It yields the protein CASSLRDREGYTF.

This chain joins TRBV5-1 and TRBJ2-7, with a possible D match to TRBD2 (7 bases). The germline CDR1 and CDR2 sequences are SGHRS and YFSETQ. The CDR3 runs 17 residues. Deletions cut 4 bases from V and 2 bases from J, with 22 bases between. The CDR3 DNA follows: TGCGCCAGCAGCCCGGACAGTCCCCTAGCGGCTACCTACGAGCAGTACTTC. Amino acids: CASSPDSPLAATYEQYF.

This chain uses TRBV7-2 with TRBJ2-1; no clear D. CDR1 and CDR2 from the germline V gene are SGHTA and FQGNSA. The CDR3 contains 16 residues. Trimming shortened V by 4 bases and J by 4 bases, and 17 bases separated the two germline ends. In DNA form, the CDR3 reads TGTGCCAGCAGCTCTTCCAGCGCGCTGGGGTACAATGAGCAGTTCTTC. It translates to CASSSSSALGYNEQFF.

The V call is TRBV27, the J call TRBJ2-6; unclear D gene. V was cut by 5 bases and J by 0 bases, with 5 bases left in between. CDR3 length: 14 amino acids. Per the germline V gene, CDR1 is MNHEY and CDR2 is SMNVEV (reference sequence). The CDR3 DNA sequence: TGTGCCAGCAGTCAGGACTCTGGGGCCAACGTCCTGACTTTC. Translating it yields CASSQDSGANVLTF.

This chain joins TRBV18 and TRBJ1-5; 10 bases align to TRBD1. The CDR3 loop spans 17 amino acids. V shed 6 bases, J shed 2 bases, and the junction held 10 bases outside the gene matches. The germline gives CDR1 KGHSH, CDR2 LQKENI. The CDR3 DNA sequence: TGTGCCAGCTCCGGTTTAAGGGGGACAGGGGGCAATCAGCCCCAGCATTTT. It specifies CASSGLRGTGGNQPQHF. Full variable domain (missing parts from reference TRBV18 and TRBJ1-5): NAGVMQNPRHLVRRRGQEARLRCSPMKGHSHVYWYRQLPEEGLKFMVYLQKENIIDESGMPKERFSAEFPKEGPSILRIQQVVRGDSAAYFCASSGLRGTGGNQPQHFGDGTRLSIL.

The chain links TRBV18 to TRBJ2-5; D uncertain. CDR3 length: 13 residues. Trimming cost V 3 bases and J 4 bases, with 9 bases left between them. Per germline, CDR1 KGHSH and CDR2 LQKENI. The CDR3 DNA reads TGTGCCAGCTCACCGGGCTTCGGAGAGACCCAGTACTTC. This gives the protein CASSPGFGETQYF.

On this clone itself: This CDR3 is also generated by other DNA sequences in the sample. The chain recombines TRBV28 with TRBJ2-7, with a tentative D call TRBD2 (6 bases). The CDR3 has 12 residues. V lost 5 bases and J 6 bases, leaving 11 bases between the germline ends. Germline V CDR1 and CDR2: MDHEN, SYDVKM. This chain's CDR3 is CASSPPGGEQYF. The CDR3 nucleotides read TGTGCCAGCAGTCCCCCCGGGGGCGAGCAGTACTTC.